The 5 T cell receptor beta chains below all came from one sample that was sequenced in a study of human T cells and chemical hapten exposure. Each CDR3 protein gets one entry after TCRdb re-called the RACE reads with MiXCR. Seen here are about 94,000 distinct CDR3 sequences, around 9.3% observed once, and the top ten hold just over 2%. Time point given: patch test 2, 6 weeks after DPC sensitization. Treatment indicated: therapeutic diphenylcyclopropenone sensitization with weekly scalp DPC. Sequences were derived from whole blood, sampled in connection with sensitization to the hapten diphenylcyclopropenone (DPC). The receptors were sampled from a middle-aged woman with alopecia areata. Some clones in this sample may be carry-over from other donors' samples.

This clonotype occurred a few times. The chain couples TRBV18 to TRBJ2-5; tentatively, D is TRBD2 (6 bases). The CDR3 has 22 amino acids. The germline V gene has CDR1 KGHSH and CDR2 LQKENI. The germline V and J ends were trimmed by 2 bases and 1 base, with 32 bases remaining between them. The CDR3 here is CASSPRSTAQGVSGAGQETQYF. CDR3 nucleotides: TGTGCCAGCTCACCAAGGTCGACGGCCCAAGGCGTGTCGGGAGCTGGCCAAGAGACCCAGTACTTC.

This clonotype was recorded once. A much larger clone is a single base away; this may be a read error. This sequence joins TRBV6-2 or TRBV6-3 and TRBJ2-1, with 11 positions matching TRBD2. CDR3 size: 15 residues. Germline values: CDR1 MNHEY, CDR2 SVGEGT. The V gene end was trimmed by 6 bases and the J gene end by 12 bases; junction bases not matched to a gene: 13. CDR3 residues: CASRPTSGSYHGQFF. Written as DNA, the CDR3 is TGTGCCAGCAGGCCCACTAGCGGGAGTTACCATGGGCAGTTCTTC.

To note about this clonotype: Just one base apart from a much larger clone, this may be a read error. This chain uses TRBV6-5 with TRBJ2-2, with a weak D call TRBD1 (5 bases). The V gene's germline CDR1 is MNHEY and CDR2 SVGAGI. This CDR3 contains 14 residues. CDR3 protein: CAGSYGRVGGELFF. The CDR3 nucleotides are TGTGCCGGCAGTTACGGCAGGGTGGGCGGGGAGCTGTTTTTT.

Here the CDR3 reads CASSPGLANDEQFF. The DNA for the CDR3 is TGTGCCAGCAGCCCGGGACTAGCGAACGATGAGCAGTTCTTC. The chain joins TRBV7-3 to TRBJ2-1; TRBD2 aligns across 10 bases. The V segment lost 5 bases and the J segment 8 bases; nucleotides outside the gene matches: 6. The length of the CDR3 is 14 residues. Looked up from germline, CDR1 is SGHTA and CDR2 is FQGTGA.

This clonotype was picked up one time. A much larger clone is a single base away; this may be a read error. CDR3 nucleotide sequence: TGTGCCATCAAAAATCCCGGAGGGAATCAGCCCCTGCATTTT. This sequence encodes CAIKNPGGNQPLHF. The chain is built from TRBV6-2 or TRBV6-3 and TRBJ1-5, with D uncertain. Germline V gives CDR1 MNHEY, CDR2 SVGEGT. This CDR3 region has 14 residues.